This is a list of T cell receptor beta chains from one sample in a study of regulatory T cells in long-lasting Graves disease. TCRdb independently ran MiXCR on the multiplex PCR reads; one entry per CDR3 protein. Among a few hundred thousand distinct CDR3 sequences, 22% were seen once, and the ten largest hold approximately 14%. This specimen was peripheral blood mononuclear cells (PBMCs), taken when the disease was refractory, from a patient treated with antithyroid drugs. The receptors come from a female donor with Graves disease. Both conserved end residues are part of each CDR3.

j_call	v_call	cdr3_aa
TRBJ1-1	TRBV11-1	CASSVIDREDTEAFF
TRBJ2-5	TRBV28	CASSAPTGGVIQETQYF
TRBJ2-5	TRBV7-8	CASSSLDRQQETQYF
TRBJ2-7	TRBV29-1	CSVVGGGTGRSYEQYF
TRBJ2-7	TRBV29-1	CSVLWGGRIDYEQYF
TRBJ2-5	TRBV2	CASSPDRYQETQYF
TRBJ2-2	TRBV28	CASSPPSAHTGELLF
TRBJ2-7	TRBV28	CASSGRTSPYEQYF
TRBJ1-1	TRBV4-1	CASSQALRGKNTEAFF
TRBJ2-7	TRBV28	CASSLGPHKKEQYF
TRBJ1-2	TRBV6-2/TRBV6-3	CASSYSAQVSDYGYTF
TRBJ1-6	TRBV19	CASRRQGAEPLHF
TRBJ2-7	TRBV24-1	CATSDISSGEQYF
TRBJ2-5	TRBV7-2	CASSPGQVQETQYF
TRBJ1-1	TRBV7-9	CASSSFLNRGEGEAFF
TRBJ1-2	TRBV7-2	CASSFGTLYGYTF
TRBJ2-7	TRBV11-2	CASSSFRRRASLWEQYF
TRBJ2-7	TRBV7-6	CASGPRLQGYEQYF
TRBJ2-6	TRBV30	CAWIGGSGANVLTF
TRBJ2-5	TRBV6-1	CASRTGGWETQYF
TRBJ1-2	TRBV29-1	CSVERWTGDGYTF
TRBJ2-7	TRBV29-1	CSVEDGDRTTYEQYF
TRBJ2-5	TRBV3-1	CASSQEGVGTQYF
TRBJ1-4	TRBV28	CASWGLNEKLFF
TRBJ1-2	TRBV7-2	CASSRGGGYYGYTF
TRBJ1-2	TRBV11-3	CASSTGTGNYGYTF
TRBJ1-1	TRBV20-1	CSAREGTSVEAFF
TRBJ1-1	TRBV9	CAGSVGENTEAFF
TRBJ1-2	TRBV7-2	CASSLAGAGTGYTF
TRBJ2-7	TRBV28	CASSSASHEQYF
TRBJ1-5	TRBV6-1	CASRTTEQISNQPQHF
TRBJ1-4	TRBV5-1	CASSVRQGKDEKLFF
TRBJ1-4	TRBV9	CASSFRQGTNEKLFF
TRBJ1-1	TRBV19	CASMPMVGTEAFF
TRBJ2-2	TRBV5-4	CASSVGPATGELFF
TRBJ2-7	TRBV6-2/TRBV6-3	CASSPGTGGDYEQYF
TRBJ1-6	TRBV28	CASSDTAGSPLHF
TRBJ1-1	TRBV5-1	CASSRGVRDRVTNAEAFF
TRBJ2-5	TRBV30	CAWSVIRGPSGGETQYF
TRBJ2-7	TRBV28	CASGGTSWDEQYF
TRBJ2-2	TRBV28	CASSLGQGGRELFF
TRBJ2-5	TRBV20-1	CSAPALTETQYF
TRBJ1-5	TRBV2	CASALDSYSNQPQHF
TRBJ1-5	TRBV28	CASSYQYRGNQPQHF
TRBJ2-5	TRBV19	CASSIQGTSETQYF
TRBJ2-1	TRBV11-1	CASSSTVPVGEQFF
TRBJ2-2	TRBV9	CASSVGEAADTGELFF
TRBJ1-5	TRBV29-1	CGVGERDDQPQHF
TRBJ1-1	TRBV4-3	CASSQDARGNTEAFF
TRBJ1-4	TRBV19	CASIGLIDEKLFF
TRBJ2-1	TRBV30	CAWSVVPVYNEQFF
TRBJ2-5	TRBV7-8	CASSVRVEETQYF
TRBJ1-3	TRBV9	CASSVGGGGNTIYF
TRBJ2-7	TRBV11-2	CASSPIDRANSYEQYF
TRBJ2-7	TRBV5-1	CASSLGMTATSYEQYF
TRBJ1-5	TRBV6-4	CASSVTVGQGQPQHF
TRBJ1-1	TRBV7-7	CASSREEGTEAFF
TRBJ2-2	TRBV11-2	CASALAVNTGELFF
TRBJ1-4	TRBV2	CASSDGVNEKLFF
TRBJ1-1	TRBV20-1	CSAFPEEGVTEAFF